The rows below give T cell receptor beta chains drawn from one sample of a study of spatial heterogeneity in lung cancer. TCRdb reprocessed the 5' RACE reads with MiXCR, giving one entry per CDR3 protein. The sample has about 120,000 distinct CDR3 sequences; about 12% are singletons. The sequencing used PBMCs, collected at follow-up. These receptors originate from a male donor with early-stage non-small cell lung cancer. CDR3s include the opening cysteine and the closing phenylalanine or tryptophan. A D gene is named only where the DNA matches it firmly. Some rows have no size entry. The others give once, few or many, or a class for an expanded clone.

clone_size,j_call,d_call,v_call,cdr3_nt,cdr3_aa
many,TRBJ1-5,.,TRBV3-1,TGTGCCAGCAGCCAAGGAGAGGCTCGCGGTCAGCCCCAGCATTTT,CASSQGEARGQPQHF
few,TRBJ1-5,TRBD1,TRBV7-9,TGTGCCAGCAGCTTACAAACAGGGGTTGGCAATCAGCCCCAGCATTTT,CASSLQTGVGNQPQHF
.,TRBJ2-1,.,TRBV12-3/TRBV12-4,TGTGCCAGCAGTTTTAGCGGTCAGAACAATGAGCAGTTCTTC,CASSFSGQNNEQFF
.,TRBJ2-2,TRBD1,TRBV15,TGTGCCACCAGCAGGGACAGGGGCTACGGGGAGCTGTTTTTT,CATSRDRGYGELFF
few,TRBJ2-7,.,TRBV20-1,TGCAGTGCCCTAAGATCCTACGAGCAGTACTTC,CSALRSYEQYF
many,TRBJ1-4,TRBD1,TRBV5-1,TGCGCCAGCAGCTTGGGACAGGGTAATGAAAAACTGTTTTTT,CASSLGQGNEKLFF
.,TRBJ1-5,.,TRBV7-2,TGTGCCAGCAGCTTACGCCCGGGAGGGGATGGCAATCAGCCCCAGCATTTT,CASSLRPGGDGNQPQHF
many,TRBJ2-2,TRBD1,TRBV20-1,TGCAGTGCTAGACAGGGGGCGGACACCGGGGAGCTGTTTTTT,CSARQGADTGELFF
many,TRBJ2-2,TRBD1,TRBV7-2,TGTGCCAGCAGCTTAGAAGGGACAGGGAACACCGGGGAGCTGTTTTTT,CASSLEGTGNTGELFF
.,TRBJ1-3,.,TRBV29-1,TGCAGCGTTGGAGCCAGTCAGAGCTCTGGAAACACCATATATTTT,CSVGASQSSGNTIYF
.,TRBJ2-5,TRBD2,TRBV12-3/TRBV12-4,TGTGCCAGCAGTTCCCGTAGTGGACTAGCGGGGACGAACCAAGAGACCCAGTACTTC,CASSSRSGLAGTNQETQYF
many,TRBJ1-2,.,TRBV10-1,TGCGCCAGCAGTGAGTCAGGGGGCTATGGCTACACCTTC,CASSESGGYGYTF
.,TRBJ2-1,.,TRBV9,TGTGCCAGCAGCGCTTACTCAACCTACAATGAGCAGTTCTTC,CASSAYSTYNEQFF
.,TRBJ2-1,TRBD1,TRBV9,TGTGCCAGCTCCCGAAAGGGGGCCAATGAGCAGTTCTTC,CASSRKGANEQFF
.,TRBJ1-1,.,TRBV5-1,TGCGCCAGCAGACTCAGCTTGAACACTGAAGCTTTCTTT,CASRLSLNTEAFF
many,TRBJ2-1,.,TRBV10-3,TGTGCCATCAGGGGGGACTCCAATGAGCAGTTCTTC,CAIRGDSNEQFF
many,TRBJ2-1,TRBD2,TRBV24-1,TGTGCCAGCGGGGGACTAGCGGTTAATGAGCAGTTCTTC,CASGGLAVNEQFF
.,TRBJ2-6,.,TRBV3-1,TGTGCCAGCAGCCCTAGCGAAGGGGCCAACGTCCTGACTTTC,CASSPSEGANVLTF
.,TRBJ1-5,.,TRBV28,TGTGCCAGCAGTTTAGGGACGACTTATCAGCCCCAGCATTTT,CASSLGTTYQPQHF
.,TRBJ2-1,TRBD2,TRBV6-2/TRBV6-3,TGTGCCAGCAGTTATCCGACTAGCGGGGAGCAGTTCTTC,CASSYPTSGEQFF
.,TRBJ2-3,TRBD2,TRBV2,TGTGCCAGCAGTAAACTGACTAGCGGGGAATTCACAGATACGCAGTATTTT,CASSKLTSGEFTDTQYF
few,TRBJ2-4,.,TRBV7-8,TGTGCCAGCAGCCGGAGGTCCAAAAACATTCAGTACTTC,CASSRRSKNIQYF
.,TRBJ2-7,.,TRBV5-1,TGCGCCAGCAGCCTCGGGACCGCGTTGTCCTTC,CASSLGTALSF
few,TRBJ2-6,TRBD1,TRBV7-9,TGTGCCAGCAGCTTTACAGGGGCTGGGGCCAACGTCCTGACTTTC,CASSFTGAGANVLTF
many,TRBJ1-4,.,TRBV20-1,TGCAGTGCTAGAGTCCCGGGACTCGATGAAAAACTGTTTTTT,CSARVPGLDEKLFF
.,TRBJ1-1,TRBD1,TRBV9,TGTGCCAGCAGCGTAGGGGAAGGACAGGGTAGGCGGAACACTGAAGCTTTCTTT,CASSVGEGQGRRNTEAFF
many,TRBJ2-3,.,TRBV9,TGTGCCAGCAGCGTAGCTAACGGGGGTACGCAGTATTTT,CASSVANGGTQYF
.,TRBJ2-6,.,TRBV11-3,TGTGCCAGCAGCACGCGACAGACTGGGGCCAACGTCCTGACTTTC,CASSTRQTGANVLTF
many,TRBJ2-2,TRBD1,TRBV7-8,TGTGCCAGCAGCTTTAGAGGGACAGGGGGAACCGGGGAGCTGTTTTTT,CASSFRGTGGTGELFF
.,TRBJ2-7,TRBD2,TRBV6-2/TRBV6-3,TGTGCCAGCAGTCCCCTGCTAGCGGGGGAAACCTACGAGCAGTACTTC,CASSPLLAGETYEQYF
few,TRBJ2-7,.,TRBV28,TGTGCCAGCAGTTTAGTGGGACCCATCGACGAGCAGTACTTC,CASSLVGPIDEQYF
few,TRBJ1-5,.,TRBV10-2,TGCGCCAGCAGTGAGTCGAGCAGGGGAGGGAGTCAGCCCCAGCATTTT,CASSESSRGGSQPQHF
many,TRBJ2-7,.,TRBV28,TGTGCCAGCAGTTTCGCAGACATTACCTACGAGCAGTACTTC,CASSFADITYEQYF
.,TRBJ2-2,.,TRBV10-2,TGCGCCAGCAGTGATGTTTCAGGCGGGGAGCTGTTTTTT,CASSDVSGGELFF
many,TRBJ2-1,TRBD2,TRBV12-3/TRBV12-4,TGTGCCAGCAGGACTAGCGGTTACAATGAGCAGTTCTTC,CASRTSGYNEQFF
many,TRBJ1-1,TRBD1,TRBV6-2/TRBV6-3,TGTGCCAGCACCATCGTTGACAGGGGGCCTGAAGCTTTCTTT,CASTIVDRGPEAFF
.,TRBJ2-7,.,TRBV27,TGTGCCAGCAGTTTACAGGGACGGTACGGGTACGAGCAGTACTTC,CASSLQGRYGYEQYF
.,TRBJ2-5,.,TRBV18,TGTGCCAGCTCACCACCAGGCTCAGAGACCCAGTACTTC,CASSPPGSETQYF
many,TRBJ2-7,.,TRBV29-1,TGCAGCGTTGAATCAGGGGCCTACGAGCAGTACTTC,CSVESGAYEQYF
many,TRBJ2-7,TRBD1,TRBV9,TGTGCCAGCAGCGTAGGCCAGGGGGACTCCTACGAGCAGTACTTC,CASSVGQGDSYEQYF
few,TRBJ1-1,.,TRBV5-1,TGCGCCAGCAGCGCCTCCGGACTGAACACTGAAGCTTTCTTT,CASSASGLNTEAFF